The T cell receptor (beta chain) described here comes from a study of CD4+ T cells in melanoma. Points from the study as a whole: CD8+ T cell, macrophage and B cell function reportedly correlated with neoantigen-specific CD4+ T cells.

Notes on this clone: Antigen: not known. This sample also contains other DNA sequences that code for the same CDR3.

Using immunoSEQ multiplex PCR, the repertoire was profiled, and TCRdb retains in-frame clones only, with some absent. The profile shows some 120,000 clones, around 93% of them singletons. In germline, CDR1 is SGHRS, CDR2 YFSETQ. This CDR3 is 14 amino acids long. Trimming shortened V by 4 bases and J by 2 bases, and 9 bases separated the two germline ends. V usage is TRBV5-1 and J usage is TRBJ2-2; a weak D match, TRBD2 (6 bases). Sequenced material: peripheral blood. The clonotype was recovered from a human donor with melanoma. The CDR3 region has the DNA TGCGCCAGCAGCCTGGAGGGAAACACCGGGGAGCTGTTTTTT. This gives the protein CASSLEGNTGELFF.